The rows below give T cell receptor beta chains drawn from one sample of a study of CD8 T cells in Susac syndrome. MiXCR, run by TCRdb on the immunoSEQ multiplex PCR reads, gives a single entry per CDR3 protein. The table has fewer than 85,000 distinct CDR3 sequences, 95% seen once. The sequencing sample was made of CD8+ T cells from PBMCs. The receptors stem from a human donor with Susac syndrome. Each CDR3 is given with its conserved first and last residue. A D gene is named only where the DNA matches it firmly. Size tells how often a clone was seen (once, few, many) or the class of an expanded clone, and some rows leave it out.

v_call	clone_size	d_call	j_call	cdr3_length	cdr3_aa	cdr3_nt
TRBV7-8	-	-	TRBJ1-5	17	CASSSRLQGPRDQPQHF	TGTGCCAGCAGCTCGAGACTCCAGGGGCCCCGGGATCAGCCCCAGCATTTT
TRBV13	-	-	TRBJ2-7	14	CASSRTGTRYEQYF	TGTGCCAGCAGCCGAACAGGGACCCGCTACGAGCAGTACTTC
TRBV2	-	-	TRBJ2-7	14	CASRTDWSSYEQYF	TGTGCCAGCAGGACGGACTGGAGCTCCTACGAGCAGTACTTC
TRBV27	once	-	TRBJ2-4	13	CASTDPSRDLQYF	TGTGCCAGCACCGACCCATCTCGGGACCTCCAGTACTTC
TRBV9	-	-	TRBJ2-7	11	CASSEGVKQYF	TGTGCCAGCAGCGAGGGGGTTAAGCAGTACTTC
TRBV13	-	TRBD1	TRBJ2-3	19	CASSQVVDRARIIGDTQYF	TGTGCCAGCAGCCAGGTCGTCGACAGGGCGCGAATCATCGGCGATACGCAGTATTTT
TRBV20-1	-	TRBD2	TRBJ2-1	15	CSARGGRSSYNEQFF	TGCAGTGCTAGGGGGGGGAGGAGCTCCTACAATGAGCAGTTCTTC
TRBV9	-	-	TRBJ1-4	13	CASSVQGGEKLFF	TGTGCCAGCAGCGTACAGGGTGGTGAAAAACTGTTTTTT
TRBV7-3	-	TRBD2	TRBJ2-1	17	CASSRGLAGPSYNEQFF	TGTGCCAGCAGCCGCGGACTAGCGGGGCCCTCCTACAATGAGCAGTTCTTC
TRBV20-1	-	-	TRBJ1-1	11	CSTGGGTEAFF	TGCAGCACGGGGGGGGGCACTGAAGCTTTCTTT
TRBV29-1	-	-	TRBJ1-2	14	CSVPTISGNYGYTF	TGCAGCGTTCCCACCATCAGCGGGAACTATGGCTACACCTTC
TRBV28	-	-	TRBJ2-2	14	CASSLSGNTGELFF	TGTGCCAGCAGTTTATCGGGGAACACCGGGGAGCTGTTTTTT
TRBV28	-	TRBD1	TRBJ2-5	14	CASTSRGRQETQYF	TGTGCCAGCACTTCCAGGGGGCGACAAGAGACCCAGTACTTC
TRBV12-3/TRBV12-4	-	TRBD1	TRBJ2-1	13	CASSFQGVNEQFF	TGTGCCAGCAGTTTTCAGGGGGTCAATGAGCAGTTCTTC
TRBV29-1	-	-	TRBJ1-1	11	CSVGLGAEAFF	TGCAGCGTGGGGCTGGGGGCTGAAGCTTTCTTT
TRBV7-9	-	-	TRBJ2-7	12	CASSLRDYEQYF	TGTGCCAGCAGCTTGCGGGACTACGAGCAGTACTTC
TRBV5-1	-	-	TRBJ2-3	9	CAIFVVQYF	TGCGCCATCTTTGTCGTGCAGTATTTT
TRBV30	-	-	TRBJ2-5	12	CAWNEGPGTQYF	TGTGCCTGGAATGAGGGGCCTGGGACCCAGTACTTC
TRBV4-2	-	TRBD2	TRBJ2-3	18	CASSQDGALAGSTDTQYF	TGTGCCAGCAGCCAAGATGGAGCTCTAGCGGGAAGCACAGATACGCAGTATTTT
TRBV7-9	-	-	TRBJ2-4	16	CASSFNRGRRKNIQYF	TGTGCCAGCAGCTTTAATCGTGGACGACGAAAAAACATTCAGTACTTC
TRBV5-6	-	-	TRBJ2-1	12	CASSASGNEQFF	TGTGCCAGCAGCGCCTCAGGGAATGAGCAGTTCTTC
TRBV15	-	-	TRBJ2-1	13	CATSRIADNEQFF	TGTGCCACCAGCAGGATTGCGGACAATGAGCAGTTCTTC
TRBV24-1	-	-	TRBJ1-5	13	CATSAPGRQPQHF	TGTGCCACCAGTGCTCCAGGGCGCCAGCCCCAGCATTTT
TRBV29-1	-	-	TRBJ2-2	11	CSVLTTGELFF	TGCAGCGTACTAACCACCGGGGAGCTGTTTTTT
TRBV7-9	-	TRBD2	TRBJ2-3	16	CASSSGLAPSTDTQYF	TGTGCCAGCAGCTCGGGACTAGCGCCTAGCACAGATACGCAGTATTTT
TRBV29-1	-	TRBD2	TRBJ2-3	17	CSVEEGTSGMGTDTQYF	TGCAGCGTTGAAGAGGGGACTAGCGGTATGGGCACAGATACGCAGTATTTT
TRBV30	-	-	TRBJ1-1	13	CAWSQNVNTEAFF	TGTGCCTGGAGTCAGAACGTGAACACTGAAGCTTTCTTT
TRBV29-1	-	-	TRBJ2-7	16	CSVEDQGPGGTYEQYF	TGCAGCGTTGAAGATCAGGGTCCAGGTGGAACCTACGAGCAGTACTTC
TRBV15	once	-	TRBJ2-2	12	CATSGPHGELFF	TGTGCCACCAGCGGCCCTCACGGGGAGCTGTTTTTT
TRBV28	-	-	TRBJ2-7	15	CASSFRGPSAYEQYF	TGTGCCAGCAGTTTTAGGGGACCCTCTGCCTACGAGCAGTACTTC
TRBV12-3/TRBV12-4	-	TRBD1	TRBJ2-7	14	CASRETGEAYEQYF	TGTGCCAGCAGGGAGACAGGGGAGGCCTACGAGCAGTACTTC
TRBV5-1	-	-	TRBJ1-5	14	CASSLGGWNQPQHF	TGCGCCAGCAGCTTGGGGGGTTGGAATCAGCCCCAGCATTTT
TRBV6-5	once	-	TRBJ2-2	15	CASTHLGGQTGELFF	TGTGCCAGCACCCACTTGGGGGGACAGACCGGGGAGCTGTTTTTT
TRBV9	-	-	TRBJ2-7	14	CASSVVDSTYEQYF	TGTGCCAGCAGCGTAGTCGACAGCACCTACGAGCAGTACTTC
TRBV9	-	-	TRBJ1-2	12	CASSVGARGYTF	TGTGCCAGCAGCGTAGGAGCTCGTGGCTACACCTTC
TRBV7-2	-	-	TRBJ2-7	11	CASSITYEQYF	TGTGCCAGCAGCATAACCTACGAGCAGTACTTC
TRBV20-1	-	TRBD2	TRBJ2-1	13	CSALAGLYNEQFF	TGCAGTGCCCTAGCGGGGCTTTACAATGAGCAGTTCTTC
TRBV29-1	-	-	TRBJ2-7	13	CSFARDLSYEQYF	TGCAGCTTCGCCCGGGACTTGTCCTACGAGCAGTACTTC
TRBV19	-	-	TRBJ2-7	14	CASTGQGPLYEQYF	TGTGCCAGTACGGGGCAGGGTCCACTCTACGAGCAGTACTTC
TRBV29-1	-	-	TRBJ2-5	14	CSVEDRWYQETQYF	TGCAGCGTTGAAGACAGATGGTACCAAGAGACCCAGTACTTC
TRBV20-1	once	TRBD1	TRBJ2-7	16	CSARAVIQGASYEQYF	TGCAGTGCTAGAGCGGTCATACAGGGGGCCTCCTACGAGCAGTACTTC
TRBV5-6	-	TRBD1	TRBJ2-1	18	CASSLEGPDRGSFNEQFF	TGTGCCAGCAGCTTGGAAGGCCCAGACAGGGGATCCTTCAATGAGCAGTTCTTC
TRBV28	-	-	TRBJ2-1	12	CASRRDGREQFF	TGTGCCAGCAGACGGGACGGCCGCGAGCAGTTCTTC
TRBV20-1	-	TRBD2	TRBJ2-3	14	CSATGTSGRDTQYF	TGCAGTGCTACAGGGACTAGCGGGAGGGATACGCAGTATTTT
TRBV27	-	-	TRBJ2-5	15	CASSLSWSGPETQYF	TGTGCCAGCAGTTTATCGTGGAGCGGCCCGGAGACCCAGTACTTC
TRBV14	-	-	TRBJ2-3	16	CASSQGFQSFDGTQYF	TGTGCCAGCAGCCAAGGCTTCCAGTCGTTCGACGGTACGCAGTATTTT
TRBV15	once	-	TRBJ2-7	16	CATSSDVGIHSYEQYF	TGTGCCACCAGCAGCGACGTGGGGATTCACTCCTACGAGCAGTACTTC
TRBV6-2/TRBV6-3	-	-	TRBJ1-1	14	CASRQSYMNTEAFF	TGTGCCAGCAGGCAAAGTTACATGAACACTGAAGCTTTCTTT
TRBV20-1	-	TRBD2	TRBJ2-1	15	CSASGTSGDYNEQFF	TGCAGTGCTAGTGGGACTAGCGGGGATTACAATGAGCAGTTCTTC
TRBV9	-	-	TRBJ2-1	15	CASSASSVSDNEQFF	TGTGCCAGCAGCGCGTCTAGCGTTTCTGACAATGAGCAGTTCTTC
TRBV30	-	-	TRBJ2-5	12	CAWTREGETQYF	TGTGCCTGGACTCGAGAGGGCGAGACCCAGTACTTC
TRBV9	few	-	TRBJ2-1	15	CASSPTALSYNEQFF	TGTGCCAGCAGCCCAACGGCGCTATCCTACAATGAGCAGTTCTTC
TRBV30	-	-	TRBJ1-2	13	CAWKISGWYGYTF	TGTGCCTGGAAGATATCAGGGTGGTATGGCTACACCTTC
TRBV7-9	-	-	TRBJ2-3	13	CASSQPLLGTQYF	TGTGCCAGCAGCCAACCCTTGCTCGGTACGCAGTATTTT